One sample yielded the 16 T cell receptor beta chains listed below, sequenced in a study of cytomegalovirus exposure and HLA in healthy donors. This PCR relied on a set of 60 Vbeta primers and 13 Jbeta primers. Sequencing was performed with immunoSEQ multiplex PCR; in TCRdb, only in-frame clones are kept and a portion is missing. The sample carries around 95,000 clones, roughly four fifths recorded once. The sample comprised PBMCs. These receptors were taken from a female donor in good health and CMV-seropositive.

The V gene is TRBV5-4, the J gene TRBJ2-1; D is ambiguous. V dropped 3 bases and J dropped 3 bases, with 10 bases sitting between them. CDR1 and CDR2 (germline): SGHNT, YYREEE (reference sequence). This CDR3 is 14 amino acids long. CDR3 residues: CASSWRLDYNEQFF. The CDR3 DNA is TGTGCCAGCAGCTGGCGACTGGACTACAATGAGCAGTTCTTC.

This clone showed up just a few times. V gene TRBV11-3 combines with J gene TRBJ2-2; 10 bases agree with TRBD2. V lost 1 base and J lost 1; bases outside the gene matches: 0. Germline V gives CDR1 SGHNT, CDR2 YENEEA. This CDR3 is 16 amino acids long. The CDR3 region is CASSLGLAGNTGELFF. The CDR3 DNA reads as TGTGCCAGCAGCTTAGGACTAGCGGGGAACACCGGGGAGCTGTTTTTT.

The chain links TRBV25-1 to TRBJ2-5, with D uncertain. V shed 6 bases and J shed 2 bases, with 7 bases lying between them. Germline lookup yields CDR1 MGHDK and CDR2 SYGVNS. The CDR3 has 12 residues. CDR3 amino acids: CASSALQETQYF. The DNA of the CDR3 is TGTGCCAGCAGCGCGCTTCAAGAGACCCAGTACTTC.

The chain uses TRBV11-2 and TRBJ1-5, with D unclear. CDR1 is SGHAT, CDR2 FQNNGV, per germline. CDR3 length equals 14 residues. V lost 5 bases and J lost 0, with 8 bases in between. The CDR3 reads CASSARNSNQPQHF. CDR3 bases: TGTGCCAGCAGCGCGAGGAATAGCAATCAGCCCCAGCATTTT.

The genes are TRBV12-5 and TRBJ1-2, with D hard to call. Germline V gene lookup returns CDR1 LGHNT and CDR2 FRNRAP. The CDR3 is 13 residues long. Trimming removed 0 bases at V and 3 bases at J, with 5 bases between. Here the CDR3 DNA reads TGTGCTAGTGGTTTGGTTCCCGACTATGGCTACACCTTC. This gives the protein CASGLVPDYGYTF.

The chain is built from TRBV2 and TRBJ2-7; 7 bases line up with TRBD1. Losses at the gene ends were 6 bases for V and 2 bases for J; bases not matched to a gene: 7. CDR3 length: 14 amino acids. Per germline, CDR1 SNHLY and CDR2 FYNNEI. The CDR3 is CASRRQGEAYEQYF. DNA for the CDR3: TGTGCCAGCAGAAGACAGGGAGAGGCCTACGAGCAGTACTTC.

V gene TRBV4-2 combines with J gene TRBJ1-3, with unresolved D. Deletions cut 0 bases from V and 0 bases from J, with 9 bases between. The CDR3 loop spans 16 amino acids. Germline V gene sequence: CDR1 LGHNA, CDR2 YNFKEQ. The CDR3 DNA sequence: TGTGCCAGCAGCCAAGAGGCAAGACTCTCTGGAAACACCATATATTTT. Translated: CASSQEARLSGNTIYF.

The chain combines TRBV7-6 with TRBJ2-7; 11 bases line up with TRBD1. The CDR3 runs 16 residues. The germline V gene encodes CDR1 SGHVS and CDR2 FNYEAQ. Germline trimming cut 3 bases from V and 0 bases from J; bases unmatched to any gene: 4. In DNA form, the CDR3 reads TGTGCCAGCAGCTTTGGGGACAGGGGGGCCTCCTACGAGCAGTACTTC. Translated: CASSFGDRGASYEQYF.

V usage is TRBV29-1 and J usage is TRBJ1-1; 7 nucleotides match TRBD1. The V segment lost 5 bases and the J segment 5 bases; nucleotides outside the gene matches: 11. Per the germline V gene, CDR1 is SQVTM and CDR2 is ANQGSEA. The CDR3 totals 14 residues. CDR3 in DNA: TGCAGCGTTTCCCCGGAGGGGGCAGGGACTGAAGCTTTCTTT. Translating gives CSVSPEGAGTEAFF.

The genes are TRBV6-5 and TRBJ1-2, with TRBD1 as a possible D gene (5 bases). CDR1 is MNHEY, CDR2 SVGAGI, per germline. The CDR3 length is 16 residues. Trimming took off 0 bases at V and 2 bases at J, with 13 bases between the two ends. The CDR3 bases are TGTGCCAGCAGTTACTCGATGTCTCGGGGGAACTATGGCTACACCTTC. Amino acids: CASSYSMSRGNYGYTF.

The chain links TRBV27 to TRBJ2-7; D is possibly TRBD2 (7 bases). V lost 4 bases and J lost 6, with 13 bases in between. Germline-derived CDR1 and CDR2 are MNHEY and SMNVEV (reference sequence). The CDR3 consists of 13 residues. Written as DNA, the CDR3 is TGTGCCAGCAGTTCCTACAGGGAGGGCGAGCAGTACTTC. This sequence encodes CASSSYREGEQYF.

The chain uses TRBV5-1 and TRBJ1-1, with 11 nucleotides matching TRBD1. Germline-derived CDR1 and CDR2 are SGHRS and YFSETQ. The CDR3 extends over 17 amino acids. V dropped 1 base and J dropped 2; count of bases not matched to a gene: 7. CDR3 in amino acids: CASSLIGTGGDNTEAFF. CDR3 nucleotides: TGCGCCAGCAGCTTGATCGGGACAGGGGGTGATAACACTGAAGCTTTCTTT.

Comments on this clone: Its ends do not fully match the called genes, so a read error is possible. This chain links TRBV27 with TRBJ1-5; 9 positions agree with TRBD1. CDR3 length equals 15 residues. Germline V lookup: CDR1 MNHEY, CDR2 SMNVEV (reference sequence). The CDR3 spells CSSSLKQGAWQPQHF. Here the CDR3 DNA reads TGTTCCAGCAGTTTAAAACAGGGGGCATGGCAGCCCCAGCATTTT.

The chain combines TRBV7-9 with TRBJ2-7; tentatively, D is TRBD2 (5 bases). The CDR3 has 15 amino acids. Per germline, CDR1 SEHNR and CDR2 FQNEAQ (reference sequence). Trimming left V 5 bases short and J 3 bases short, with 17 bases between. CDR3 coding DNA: TGTGCCAGCAGCAGAGGGTTGGGGAAATACTACGAGCAGTACTTC. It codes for CASSRGLGKYYEQYF.

CDR3 DNA: TGCGCCAGCAGCCAAGTAGGAAAGAGGGGACAGGGAGCAGTTGGCTACACCTTC. It is translated as CASSQVGKRGQGAVGYTF. The V call is TRBV4-1, the J call TRBJ1-2, with 9 positions matching TRBD1. V lost 1 base and J lost 7; bases outside the gene matches: 16. The CDR3 length is 18 residues. Germline V CDR1 and CDR2: MGHRA, YSYEKL.

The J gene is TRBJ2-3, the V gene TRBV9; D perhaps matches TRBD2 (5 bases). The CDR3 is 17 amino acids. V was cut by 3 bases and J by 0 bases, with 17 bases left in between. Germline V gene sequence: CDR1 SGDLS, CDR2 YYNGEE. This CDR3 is CASSAFGLYSSTDTQYF. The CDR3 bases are TGTGCCAGCAGCGCCTTCGGACTCTATTCTAGCACAGATACGCAGTATTTT. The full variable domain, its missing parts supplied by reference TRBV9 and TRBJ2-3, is DSGVTQTPKHLITATGQRVTLRCSPRSGDLSVYWYQQSLDQGLQFLIQYYNGEERAKGNILERFSAQQFPDLHSELNLSSLELGDSALYFCASSAFGLYSSTDTQYFGPGTRLTVL.